The 32 T cell receptor beta chains given below trace back to one sample, sequenced in a study of T cells in Graves' hyperthyroidism and ophthalmopathy. RNA transcripts provided the source from which TCR beta CDR3 regions were amplified. TCR CDR3 regions were first amplified by RT-PCR with HTBI primers. TCRdb used MiXCR to reprocess the multiplex PCR reads, holding one entry per CDR3 protein. The table includes some 24,000 distinct CDR3 sequences, about half detected once. Sequencing was performed on blood. The origin of the receptors is a middle-aged woman with Graves' hyperthyroidism that later progressed to Graves' ophthalmopathy.

This clonotype was counted once. The V and J genes are TRBV14 and TRBJ2-7, with D possibly being TRBD2 (6 bases). The germline gives CDR1 SGHDN, CDR2 FVKESK. The CDR3 extends over 12 amino acids. V lost 5 bases to trimming and J lost 7 bases, with 12 bases between them. For the CDR3, the DNA is TGTGCCAGCAGCTCCGGGAGTTTTGAGCAGTACTTC. This sequence encodes CASSSGSFEQYF.

The gene calls are TRBV9 and TRBJ1-1; TRBD1 matches at 10 bases. Germline CDR1 is SGDLS and CDR2 is YYNGEE. The junction had 12 bases not matched to a gene; V was cut back by 7 bases and J by 9 bases. CDR3 size: 14 residues. This CDR3 reads CASRADRGNTKAFF. The CDR3 DNA sequence: TGTGCCAGCCGTGCGGACAGGGGGAATACTAAAGCTTTCTTT.

About this clonotype: In this CDR3 the conserved last residue, phenylalanine or tryptophan, is missing, so a read error is likely. The DNA is omitted, as the CDR3 cannot be located on it reliably, and the CDR3 follows TCRdb's listing. V and J are TRBV10-3 and TRBJ2-7; TRBD1 is taken as the D call from the table, unchecked against the DNA. The CDR3 is 8 residues long, counting both termini. The germline V gene has CDR1 ENHRY and CDR2 SYGVKD. The CDR3 protein is CAISEPGQ.

This clonotype is medium-sized. This chain connects TRBV20-1 to TRBJ2-3; weak D call: TRBD1 (6 bases). V lost 6 bases, J lost 1 base, and 14 bases lay in between. CDR1 DFQATT and CDR2 SNEGSKA come from the germline V gene (reference sequence). The CDR3 length is 14 residues. The CDR3 sequence is CSAIQGAGTDTQYF. The DNA of the CDR3 is TGCAGTGCGATACAGGGTGCCGGCACAGATACGCAGTATTTT.

As regards this clonotype: At one boundary the junction diverges from the germline segment, which might be a read error. The chain combines TRBV9 with TRBJ1-4; D is unresolved. The CDR3 has 15 residues. Germline V gene lookup returns CDR1 SGDLS and CDR2 YYNGEE. The CDR3 DNA follows: TGTGCCAGCAGCGTAGGACATGCAACTAATGAAGAACTGTTTTTT. Protein sequence: CASSVGHATNEELFF. Based on the CDR3 plus reference TRBV9 and TRBJ1-4, the full variable domain is DSGVTQTPKHLITATGQRVTLRCSPRSGDLSVYWYQQSLDQGLQFLIQYYNGEERAKGNILERFSAQQFPDLHSELNLSSLELGDSALYFCASSVGHATNEELFFGSGTQLSVL.

V usage is TRBV10-3 and J usage is TRBJ1-1; maybe TRBD1 (5 bases). The CDR3 is 12 amino acids. Deletions cut 10 bases from V and 5 bases from J, with 14 bases between. CDR1 is ENHRY, CDR2 SYGVKD, per germline. The CDR3 loop is CATRGGSTEAFF. DNA for the CDR3: TGTGCCACCCGGGGGGGTTCAACTGAAGCTTTCTTT.

This clonotype was detected only once. This chain uses TRBV7-9 with TRBJ1-1, with a tentative D call TRBD1 (5 bases). The CDR3 totals 13 residues. The germline V gene has CDR1 SEHNR and CDR2 FQNEAQ (reference sequence). V dropped 1 base and J dropped 8 bases, with 11 bases sitting between them. CDR3 in DNA: TGTGCCAGCAGCTTAGTACGGGAGGGGGAAGCTTTCTTT. Translation: CASSLVREGEAFF.

Only a few counts were recorded for this clonotype. The V call is TRBV10-3, the J call TRBJ1-2; 7 nucleotides agree with TRBD1. CDR1 and CDR2 from the germline V gene are ENHRY and SYGVKD. CDR3 length equals 16 residues. Unmatched junction bases numbered 18, after V lost 9 bases and J lost 5 bases. The CDR3 region has the DNA TGTGCCATTGCCCTTCGGCCCGGGACAGACGGTTATGGCTACACCTTC. Its translation: CAIALRPGTDGYGYTF.

The chain links TRBV14 to TRBJ2-3; D ambiguous. Germline CDR1 reads SGHDN; CDR2 reads FVKESK. The CDR3 totals 14 residues. V lost 1 base to trimming and J lost 4 bases, with 9 bases between them. The DNA for the CDR3 is TGTGCCAGCAGCCAAGCGTATGTAGCAGATACGCAGTATTTT. Its protein product is CASSQAYVADTQYF.

The chain uses TRBV20-1 and TRBJ2-7; 11 bases match TRBD1. V shed 3 bases, J shed 2 bases, and the junction held 6 bases outside the gene matches. Per the germline V gene, CDR1 is DFQATT and CDR2 is SNEGSKA (reference sequence). The length of the CDR3 is 15 residues. The CDR3 DNA is TGCAGTGCTAGCGGGACAGGGGGGCAGACCTACGAGCAGTACTTC. It encodes CSASGTGGQTYEQYF.

The table lists this clonotype with many counts. V is TRBV4-1 and J is TRBJ1-2; TRBD1 agrees at 7 bases. Germline V gene lookup returns CDR1 MGHRA and CDR2 YSYEKL. The V and J ends lost 4 bases and 4 bases, in that order; junction bases with no gene match: 9. This CDR3 is 15 amino acids long. The CDR3 protein is CASSPLKQGTYGYTF. In DNA form, the CDR3 reads TGCGCCAGCAGCCCTCTTAAACAGGGGACCTATGGCTACACCTTC.

By share of the sample, this clonotype is medium-sized (0.01 to 0.1%). The genes are TRBV20-1 and TRBJ1-1; no firm D call. The germline V gene has CDR1 DFQATT and CDR2 SNEGSKA (reference sequence). V lost 0 bases and J lost 7, with 9 bases in between. CDR3 size: 12 residues. The CDR3 loop reads CSARDPLIEAFF. In DNA form, the CDR3 reads TGCAGTGCTAGAGATCCCCTTATTGAAGCTTTCTTT.

The chain joins TRBV27 to TRBJ1-1; tentative D call: TRBD1 (5 bases). V lost 2 bases, J lost 3 bases, and 7 bases lay in between. Germline CDR1 reads MNHEY; CDR2 reads SMNVEV (reference sequence). The CDR3 extends over 13 amino acids. The CDR3 DNA reads as TGTGCCAGCAGTTTACAGGGAGACACTGAAGCTTTCTTT. Its translation is CASSLQGDTEAFF.

This clonotype came up once. The rearrangement uses TRBV5-1 and TRBJ2-1, with D possibly being TRBD1 (6 bases). The CDR3 contains 16 residues. Trimming left V 4 bases short and J 2 bases short, with 16 bases between. Germline V gene lookup returns CDR1 SGHRS and CDR2 YFSETQ. CDR3 sequence reads: CASSPSQGTTYNEQFF. The DNA for the CDR3 is TGCGCCAGCAGCCCCAGTCAGGGGACGACCTACAATGAGCAGTTCTTC. The full variable domain, its missing parts supplied by reference TRBV5-1 and TRBJ2-1, is KAGVTQTPRYLIKTRGQQVTLSCSPISGHRSVSWYQQTPGQGLQFLFEYFSETQRNKGNFPGRFSGRQFSNSRSEMNVSTLELGDSALYLCASSPSQGTTYNEQFFGPGTRLTVL.

This clonotype was counted a few times. The J gene is TRBJ2-1, the V gene TRBV20-1; TRBD2 aligns across 8 bases. The germline V gene encodes CDR1 DFQATT and CDR2 SNEGSKA (reference sequence). Trimming removed 3 bases from V and 6 bases from J; junction bases left unmatched: 7. This CDR3 has 14 residues. The CDR3 DNA sequence: TGCAGTGCTAGTAGGTTAGCGGGAAGCAATGAGCAGTTCTTC. As protein: CSASRLAGSNEQFF.

This clonotype appeared a few times. A single base separates this from a much larger clone, so it may be a read error. The chain carries TRBV4-2 and TRBJ2-1, with 11 bases lining up with TRBD2. Per the germline V gene, CDR1 is LGHNA and CDR2 is YNFKEQ. V shed 4 bases, J shed 8 bases, and the junction held 7 bases outside the gene matches. The CDR3 totals 15 residues. The CDR3 reads CASSPLAGEAHEQFF. The CDR3 DNA follows: TGTGCCAGCAGCCCACTAGCGGGAGAGGCCCATGAGCAGTTCTTC.

J is TRBJ1-2 and V is TRBV19, with D maybe TRBD1 (6 bases). CDR3 length: 13 residues. Germline values: CDR1 LNHDA, CDR2 SQIVND (reference sequence). Trimming shortened V by 9 bases and J by 7 bases, and 18 bases separated the two germline ends. The CDR3, as DNA: TGTGCCAGCCGAGTGGGGGGCGCAGGTGGCTACACCTTC. It encodes CASRVGGAGGYTF.

The V call is TRBV7-2, the J call TRBJ1-2; D is unresolved. V dropped 5 bases and J dropped 4 bases, with 26 bases sitting between them. The CDR3 extends over 18 amino acids. Looked up from germline, CDR1 is SGHTA and CDR2 is FQGNSA. The CDR3 region is CASSRQSSPTRVIYGYTF. CDR3 nucleotide sequence: TGTGCCAGCAGCCGCCAATCGTCCCCCACAAGGGTTATCTATGGCTACACCTTC. Filled out from reference TRBV7-2 and TRBJ1-2, the complete variable domain reads GAGVSQSPSNKVTEKGKDVELRCDPISGHTALYWYRQSLGQGLEFLIYFQGNSAPDKSGLPSDRFSAERTGGSVSTLTIQRTQQEDSAVYLCASSRQSSPTRVIYGYTFGSGTRLTVV.

There are many counts of this clonotype. The CDR3: CASSPGTDFSGYTF. CDR3 DNA: TGTGCCAGCAGTCCCGGGACAGATTTTAGTGGCTACACCTTC. This rearrangement joins TRBV6-5 to TRBJ1-2; 7 nucleotides match TRBD1. CDR3 size: 14 residues. Trimming took 5 bases from V and 7 from J; bases not matched to a gene: 10. Germline V lookup: CDR1 MNHEY, CDR2 SVGAGI.

This sequence joins TRBV5-1 and TRBJ2-1, with 7 bases identical to TRBD2. The germline V gene has CDR1 SGHRS and CDR2 YFSETQ. V gave up 4 bases and J gave up 6 bases; unmatched junction bases: 4. The CDR3 sequence is 13 residues long. CDR3: CASSRGGGNEQFF. The CDR3 region has the DNA TGCGCCAGCAGCAGGGGCGGGGGCAATGAGCAGTTCTTC.

The chain couples TRBV20-1 to TRBJ2-7; TRBD2 matches 9 bases. Germline V lookup: CDR1 DFQATT, CDR2 SNEGSKA (reference sequence). The CDR3 loop spans 13 amino acids. V lost 6 bases, J lost 6 bases, and 9 bases stayed unmatched. The CDR3 sequence: CSAQEGLAGEQYF. CDR3 sequence (DNA): TGCAGTGCGCAAGAGGGACTAGCTGGCGAGCAGTACTTC.

By share, this clonotype ranks as medium-sized. This sequence joins TRBV29-1 and TRBJ2-5; D might be TRBD1 (5 bases). Germline V CDR1 and CDR2: SQVTM, ANQGSEA. The CDR3 contains 13 residues. V shed 1 base and J shed 5 bases, with 11 bases lying between them. CDR3: CSVEAGKWETQYF. CDR3 DNA: TGCAGCGTTGAAGCAGGGAAGTGGGAGACCCAGTACTTC.

V usage is TRBV15 and J usage is TRBJ1-2; D is ambiguous. V lost 2 bases and J 0 bases, leaving 10 bases between the germline ends. Germline assignment: CDR1 LNHNV and CDR2 YYDKDF (reference sequence). This CDR3 has 15 amino acids. The CDR3 here is CATSRRVDPNYGYTF. As DNA, the CDR3 is TGTGCCACCAGCAGAAGAGTTGACCCTAACTATGGCTACACCTTC.

CDR3 nucleotides: TGTGCCAGTAGCCTCTGGAGCGGGGATGAGCAGTTCTTC. It encodes CASSLWSGDEQFF. The genes are TRBV19 and TRBJ2-1; TRBD2 matches 7 bases. The germline gives CDR1 LNHDA, CDR2 SQIVND (reference sequence). Trimming took 6 bases from V and 8 from J; bases not matched to a gene: 7. The CDR3 consists of 13 residues. The variable domain in full, with the rest retrieved from reference TRBV19 and TRBJ2-1, is DGGITQSPKYLFRKEGQNVTLSCEQNLNHDAMYWYRQDPGQGLRLIYYSQIVNDFQKGDIAEGYSVSREKKESFPLTVTSAQKNPTAFYLCASSLWSGDEQFFGPGTRLTVL.

The V call is TRBV12-3 or TRBV12-4, the J call TRBJ2-2, with D maybe TRBD1 (6 bases). With 8 bases removed from V and 5 bases from J, the gap between germline ends came to 18 bases. The CDR3 spans 15 residues. The CDR3 coding sequence is TGTGCCAGCTCCCGGACCCCCGGACAGACCGGGGAGCTGTTTTTT. This encodes CASSRTPGQTGELFF.

By share, this clonotype ranks as medium-sized. The V and J genes are TRBV5-1 and TRBJ1-6, with D possibly matching TRBD1 (6 bases). This CDR3 is built from 15 residues. CDR1 SGHRS and CDR2 YFSETQ come from the germline V gene. Trimming took off 1 base at V and 10 bases at J, with 15 bases between the two ends. The CDR3 DNA sequence: TGCGCCAGCAGCTTGCAACAGGGACGCAGCTCACCCCTCCACTTT. Its protein product is CASSLQQGRSSPLHF.

About this clonotype itself: A read error may produce the germline difference seen at one junction end. The chain employs TRBV2 and TRBJ1-5; weak D call: TRBD1 (6 bases). Germline V lookup: CDR1 SNHLY, CDR2 FYNNEI. This CDR3 has 15 amino acids. As DNA, the CDR3 is TGTGCCAGCAGGCCGGGACAACCTAGCAATCAGCCCCGGCATTTT. It translates to CASRPGQPSNQPRHF.

The rearrangement links TRBV4-2 to TRBJ2-7, with D possibly TRBD2 on 5 matching bases. This CDR3 comprises 14 residues. Germline CDR1 and CDR2: LGHNA and YNFKEQ. V was shortened by 4 bases and J by 0 bases, with 10 bases between the two germline ends. CDR3 bases: TGTGCCAGCAGCCTTGGACTCCTCTCCTACGAGCAGTACTTC. Its protein is CASSLGLLSYEQYF.

Many counts were recorded for this clonotype. V usage is TRBV5-8 and J usage is TRBJ2-1; 11 positions match TRBD2. Trimming at V came to 8 bases and at J to 9 bases, leaving 7 bases not matched to a gene. The CDR3 loop spans 13 amino acids. Germline V gives CDR1 SGHTS, CDR2 YDEGEE. CDR3 DNA: TGTGCCAGTAAACTAGCGGGAGTGTTTGAGCAGTTCTTC. Translated, it gives CASKLAGVFEQFF.

This clonotype was seen repeatedly, ten times or more. The chain recombines TRBV4-1 with TRBJ1-1; D remains unclear. The V end lost 1 base, the J end lost 7 bases, and 7 bases lay between the germline ends. Germline V gene lookup returns CDR1 MGHRA and CDR2 YSYEKL. CDR3 length: 12 residues. This CDR3 reads CASSQGYREAFF. The CDR3 nucleotides are TGCGCCAGCAGCCAAGGATACCGTGAAGCTTTCTTT.

The sample holds a few counts of this clonotype. The rearrangement uses TRBV9 and TRBJ2-3, with D possibly being TRBD1 or TRBD2 (6 bases each). CDR3 length: 14 residues. The germline gives CDR1 SGDLS, CDR2 YYNGEE. V lost 0 bases, J lost 8 bases, and 13 bases lay in between. The CDR3 DNA sequence: TGTGCCAGCAGCGTAGTGGAGGGGGTGGGTACGCAGTATTTT. Amino acids: CASSVVEGVGTQYF.

This clonotype has at least ten counts. The CDR3 region is CASSTRDLNEKLFF. The CDR3 DNA is TGTGCCAGCAGCACTAGGGACTTGAATGAAAAACTGTTTTTT. The chain is built from TRBV11-2 and TRBJ1-4, with D possibly matching TRBD1 (5 bases). CDR1 is SGHAT, CDR2 FQNNGV, per germline. The V end lost 5 bases, the J end lost 5 bases, and 12 bases lay between the germline ends. The CDR3 spans 14 residues.